Given below is one T cell receptor (beta chain) in context. The antigen is unknown. CDR1 MNHEY and CDR2 SMNVEV come from the germline V gene (reference sequence). Trimming took 0 bases from V and 3 from J; bases not matched to a gene: 5. The CDR3 spans 16 residues. The sequencing template was cDNA reverse transcribed from extracted RNA. Some clones are missing from TCRdb's copy, which holds only in-frame ones; the method was immunoSEQ multiplex PCR. The sample has 130,000 to 150,000 clones; around 82% are singletons. This sample is drawn from a study of CD8+ T cells in alopecia areata. Stated treatment: oral pan-JAK inhibitor, 5-10 mg twice daily. Lesional scalp tissue (obtained by punch biopsy) and peripheral blood were collected from alopecia areata patients. Study conclusions and caveats: Tofacitinib significantly brought down scalp clonality and expanded CD8+ clones among top 100. Tofacitinib did not eliminate many expanded lesional clones from scalp or blood. Higher clonality and more expanded CD8+ clones appeared in lesional than normal scalp.

This rearrangement joins TRBV27 to TRBJ2-7; 10 bases agree with TRBD1. The sequences come from CD8+ T cells sorted from blood, collected at week 4, from a patient treated with tofacitinib. The sequence came from a human donor with alopecia areata. The CDR3 nucleotides are TGTGCCAGCAGTTTATCTTCGGGACAGGGGTACTACGAGCAGTACTTC. Amino acids: CASSLSSGQGYYEQYF.